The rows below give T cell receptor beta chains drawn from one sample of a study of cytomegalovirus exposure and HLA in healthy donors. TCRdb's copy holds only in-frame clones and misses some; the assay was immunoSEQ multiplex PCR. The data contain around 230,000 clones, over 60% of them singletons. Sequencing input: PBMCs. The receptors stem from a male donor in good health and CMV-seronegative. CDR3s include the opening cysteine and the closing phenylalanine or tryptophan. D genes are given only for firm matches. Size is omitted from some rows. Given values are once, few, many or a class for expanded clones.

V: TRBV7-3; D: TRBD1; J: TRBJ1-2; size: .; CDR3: CASSLNWTGPYGYTF; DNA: TGTGCCAGCAGCTTAAATTGGACAGGACCTTATGGCTACACCTTC
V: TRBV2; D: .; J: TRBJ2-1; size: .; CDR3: CASSIEINEQFF; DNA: TGTGCCAGCAGTATAGAGATCAATGAGCAGTTCTTC
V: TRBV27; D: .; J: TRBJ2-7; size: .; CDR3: CASSYQLGNYYEQYF; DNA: TGTGCCAGCAGTTATCAACTAGGGAACTACTACGAGCAGTACTTC
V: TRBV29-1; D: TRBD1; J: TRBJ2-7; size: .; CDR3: CSVELDRPYEQYF; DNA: TGCAGCGTTGAATTGGACAGGCCCTACGAGCAGTACTTC
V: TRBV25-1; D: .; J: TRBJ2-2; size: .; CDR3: CASSEFRVGTGELFF; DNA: TGTGCCAGCAGTGAGTTCAGGGTAGGGACCGGGGAGCTGTTTTTT
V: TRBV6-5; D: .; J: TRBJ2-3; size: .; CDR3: CASSYFQGATDTQYF; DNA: TGTGCCAGCAGTTACTTCCAGGGCGCCACAGATACGCAGTATTTT
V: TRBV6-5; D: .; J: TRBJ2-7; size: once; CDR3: CASSYRDKFYEQYF; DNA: TGTGCCAGCAGTTACCGGGACAAATTCTACGAGCAGTACTTC
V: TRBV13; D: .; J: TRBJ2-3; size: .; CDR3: CASSVMGPAGGTDTQYF; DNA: TGTGCCAGCAGTGTTATGGGCCCCGCCGGGGGCACAGATACGCAGTATTTT
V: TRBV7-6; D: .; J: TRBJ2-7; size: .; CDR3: CASRPDSEYEQYF; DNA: TGTGCCAGCAGACCTGACAGTGAGTACGAGCAGTACTTC
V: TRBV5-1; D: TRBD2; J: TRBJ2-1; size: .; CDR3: CASSYTGTSYEQFF; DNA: TGCGCCAGCAGCTACACCGGGACTAGCTATGAGCAGTTCTTC
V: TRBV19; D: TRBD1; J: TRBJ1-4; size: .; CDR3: CASSPDRGTGEKLFF; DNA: TGTGCCAGTAGTCCAGACAGGGGGACGGGTGAAAAACTGTTTTTT
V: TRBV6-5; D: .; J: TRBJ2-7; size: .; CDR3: CASSPARDKREQYF; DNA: TGTGCCAGCAGCCCCGCCAGGGATAAGCGCGAGCAGTACTTC
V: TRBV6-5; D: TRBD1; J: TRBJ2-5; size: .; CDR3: CASSWDRGWTQYF; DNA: TGTGCCAGCAGTTGGGACAGAGGGTGGACCCAGTACTTC
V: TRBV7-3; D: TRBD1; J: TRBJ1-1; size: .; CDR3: CASSSTGVTEAFF; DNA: TGTGCCAGCAGCAGTACAGGGGTAACTGAAGCTTTCTTT
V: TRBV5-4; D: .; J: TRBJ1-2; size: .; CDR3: CASSPGPNGYTF; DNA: TGTGCCAGCAGCCCGGGTCCGAATGGCTACACCTTC
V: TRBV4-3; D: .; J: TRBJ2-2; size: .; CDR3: CASSQDWFGGNTGELFF; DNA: TGCGCCAGCAGCCAAGACTGGTTCGGGGGGAACACCGGGGAGCTGTTTTTT
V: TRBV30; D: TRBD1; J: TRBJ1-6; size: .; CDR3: CAWVTGPNSPLHF; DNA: TGTGCCTGGGTGACAGGGCCTAATTCACCCCTCCACTTT
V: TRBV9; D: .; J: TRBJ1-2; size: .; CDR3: CASSVGGARYGYTF; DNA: TGTGCCAGCAGCGTAGGCGGGGCTCGCTATGGCTACACCTTC
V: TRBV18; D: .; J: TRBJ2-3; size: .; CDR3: CASSPGDTDTQYF; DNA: TGTGCCAGCTCACCGGGAGACACAGATACGCAGTATTTT
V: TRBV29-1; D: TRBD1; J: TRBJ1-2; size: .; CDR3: CSYRTGEGYTF; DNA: TGCAGCTACAGGACAGGGGAGGGCTACACCTTC
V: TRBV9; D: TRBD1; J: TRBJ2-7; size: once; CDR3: CASSAQQGAGEQYF; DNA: TGTGCCAGCAGCGCCCAACAGGGGGCGGGAGAGCAGTACTTC
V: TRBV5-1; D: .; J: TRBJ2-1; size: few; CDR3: CASSLAALRAYNEQFF; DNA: TGCGCCAGCAGCTTGGCGGCCCTTCGGGCCTACAATGAGCAGTTCTTC
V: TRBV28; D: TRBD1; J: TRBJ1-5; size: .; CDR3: CAAEGGTGVANQPQHF; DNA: TGTGCCGCCGAAGGGGGGACAGGGGTTGCCAATCAGCCCCAGCATTTT
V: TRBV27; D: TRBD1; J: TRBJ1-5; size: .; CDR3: CASSPLSRQGAIQPQHF; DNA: TGTGCCAGCAGTCCTCTGTCACGACAGGGGGCGATTCAGCCCCAGCATTTT
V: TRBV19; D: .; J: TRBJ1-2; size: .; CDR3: CASSIDRYYGYTF; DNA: TGTGCCAGTAGTATCGACAGGTACTATGGCTACACCTTC
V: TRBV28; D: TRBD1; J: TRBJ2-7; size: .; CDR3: CASRSGQGNYEQYF; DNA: TGTGCCAGCAGGTCAGGACAGGGGAACTACGAGCAGTACTTC
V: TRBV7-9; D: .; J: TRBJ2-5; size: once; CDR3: CASLPQGNQETQYF; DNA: TGTGCCAGCCTACCTCAGGGTAACCAAGAGACCCAGTACTTC
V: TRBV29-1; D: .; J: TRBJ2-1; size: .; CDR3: CSVEYGSSYNEQFF; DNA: TGCAGCGTTGAATACGGGAGTTCCTACAATGAGCAGTTCTTC
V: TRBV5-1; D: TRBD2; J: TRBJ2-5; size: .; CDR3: CASSRFLAGEETQYF; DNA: TGCGCCAGCAGTCGGTTTTTAGCGGGGGAAGAGACCCAGTACTTC
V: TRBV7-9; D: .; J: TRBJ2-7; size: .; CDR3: CASSLTQVAYEQYF; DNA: TGTGCCAGCAGCTTAACCCAGGTCGCCTACGAGCAGTACTTC
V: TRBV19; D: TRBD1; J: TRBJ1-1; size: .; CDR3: CASSPRTGVTEAFF; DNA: TGTGCCAGTAGTCCGAGGACAGGGGTCACTGAAGCTTTCTTT
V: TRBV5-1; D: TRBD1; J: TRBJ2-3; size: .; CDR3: CASSLAGGASTDTQYF; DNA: TGCGCCAGCAGCTTGGCAGGGGGCGCAAGCACAGATACGCAGTATTTT
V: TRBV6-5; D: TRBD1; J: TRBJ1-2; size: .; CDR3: CASSYSFAGGNYGYTF; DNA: TGTGCCAGCAGTTACTCGTTCGCAGGGGGAAACTATGGCTACACCTTC
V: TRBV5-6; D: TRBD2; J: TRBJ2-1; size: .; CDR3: CASSLLAAIHNEQFF; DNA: TGTGCCAGCAGCTTGCTAGCGGCGATTCACAATGAGCAGTTCTTC
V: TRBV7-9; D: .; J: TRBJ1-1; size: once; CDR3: CASSLVGSTEAFF; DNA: TGTGCCAGCAGCTTAGTTGGGAGCACTGAAGCTTTCTTT
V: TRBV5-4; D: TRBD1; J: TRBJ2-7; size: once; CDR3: CASSSYRGDEQYF; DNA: TGTGCCAGCAGCTCGTACAGGGGGGACGAGCAGTACTTC
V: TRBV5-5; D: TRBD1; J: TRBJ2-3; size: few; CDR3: CASSFPPGQGADTQYF; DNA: TGTGCCAGCAGCTTTCCACCGGGACAGGGTGCGGATACGCAGTATTTT
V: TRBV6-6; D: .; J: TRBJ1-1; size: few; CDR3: CASSSYGTNTEAFF; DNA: TGTGCCAGCAGTTCCTACGGTACCAACACTGAAGCTTTCTTT
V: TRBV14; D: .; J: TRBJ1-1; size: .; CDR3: CASSQDLGTEAFF; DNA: TGTGCCAGCAGCCAAGATCTCGGAACGGAGGCTTTCTTT
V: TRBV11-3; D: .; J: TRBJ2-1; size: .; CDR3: CASSPRGNSYNEQFF; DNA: TGTGCCAGCAGCCCTAGGGGGAACTCCTACAATGAGCAGTTCTTC
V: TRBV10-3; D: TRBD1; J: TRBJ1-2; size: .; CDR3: CAISGGTGQDYGYTF; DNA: TGTGCCATCAGTGGAGGGACAGGGCAAGACTATGGCTACACCTTC
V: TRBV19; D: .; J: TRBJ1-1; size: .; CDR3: CASSIGRYSLTGRGTEAFF; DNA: TGTGCCAGTAGTATCGGCCGCTACTCCCTGACAGGAAGAGGCACTGAAGCTTTCTTT
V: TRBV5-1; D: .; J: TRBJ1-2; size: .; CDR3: CASSPAGSGVGYTF; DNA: TGCGCCAGCAGCCCGGCGGGCAGTGGGGTGGGCTACACCTTC
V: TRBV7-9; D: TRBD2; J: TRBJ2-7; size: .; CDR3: CSSSLAAISGRENEQYF; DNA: TGTTCCAGCAGCTTAGCCGCTATCAGCGGGAGGGAGAATGAGCAGTACTTC
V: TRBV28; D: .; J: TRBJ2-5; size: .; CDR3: CASSLALERETQYF; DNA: TGTGCCAGCAGCCTAGCACTGGAGCGTGAGACCCAGTACTTC
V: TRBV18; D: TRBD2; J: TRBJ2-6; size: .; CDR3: CASSPPLAGVFSGANVLTF; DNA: TGTGCCAGCTCACCACCGCTAGCGGGGGTTTTCTCTGGGGCCAACGTCCTGACTTTC
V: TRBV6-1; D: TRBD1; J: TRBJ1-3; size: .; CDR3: CASSETGVPSGNTIYF; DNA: TGTGCCAGCAGTGAAACAGGGGTCCCCTCTGGAAACACCATATATTTT
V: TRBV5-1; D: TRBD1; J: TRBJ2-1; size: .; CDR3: CASSFRIGTGDNEQFF; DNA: TGCGCCAGCAGCTTTCGGATTGGGACAGGGGACAATGAGCAGTTCTTC
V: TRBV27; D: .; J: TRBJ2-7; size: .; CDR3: CASSFPGQIYEQYF; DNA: TGTGCCAGCAGTTTCCCTGGGCAGATCTACGAGCAGTACTTC
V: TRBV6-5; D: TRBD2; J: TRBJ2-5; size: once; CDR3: CASREGLAGSQYF; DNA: TGTGCCAGCAGAGAAGGACTAGCGGGCTCACAGTACTTC
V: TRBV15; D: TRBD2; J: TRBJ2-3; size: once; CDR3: CATSSQRGGVDTQYF; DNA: TGTGCCACCAGCAGTCAGCGGGGGGGCGTAGATACGCAGTATTTT
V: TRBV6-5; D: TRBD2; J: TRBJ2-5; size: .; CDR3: CASSSLAGGKETQYF; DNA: TGTGCCAGCAGTTCATTAGCGGGGGGAAAAGAGACCCAGTACTTC
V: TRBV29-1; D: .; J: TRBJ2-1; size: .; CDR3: CSAAGGAASSYNEQFF; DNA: TGCAGCGCCGCCGGGGGAGCAGCCAGCTCCTACAATGAGCAGTTCTTC
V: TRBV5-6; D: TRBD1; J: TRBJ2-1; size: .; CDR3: CASSLTGTGNSFF; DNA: TGTGCCAGCAGCTTGACCGGGACAGGGAACTCGTTCTTC
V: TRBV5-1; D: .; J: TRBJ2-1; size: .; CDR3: CASSLGVSGSYNEQFF; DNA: TGCGCCAGCAGCTTGGGGGTGAGCGGCTCCTACAATGAGCAGTTCTTC
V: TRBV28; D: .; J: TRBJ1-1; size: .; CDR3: CASRPRQAHMNTEAFF; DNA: TGTGCCAGCAGACCCAGACAGGCCCATATGAACACTGAAGCTTTCTTT
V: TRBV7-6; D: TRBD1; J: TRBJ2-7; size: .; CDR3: CASSHTTGTGTSSYEQYF; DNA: TGTGCCAGCAGCCACACGACCGGGACAGGTACCAGCTCCTACGAGCAGTACTTC
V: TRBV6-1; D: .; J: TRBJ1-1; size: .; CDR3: CASSEYEEGVTEAFF; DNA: TGTGCCAGCAGTGAATATGAGGAGGGTGTCACTGAAGCTTTCTTT
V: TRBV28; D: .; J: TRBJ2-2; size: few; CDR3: CASSLGTRNGELFF; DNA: TGTGCCAGCAGTTTGGGCACACGCAATGGGGAGCTGTTTTTT